The clone carrying this T cell receptor beta chain was counted only a few times. Its target is not known. The data derive from a study of human T cells and chemical hapten exposure. Study information: The sensitizing agent was 2% DPC, placed on 2 cm by 2 cm of upper inner arm skin. Upper-back patch tests with 0.01% DPC were read at 6 days. The study enrolled mostly female patients with alopecia areata, totalis or universalis.

Regarding the study as a whole: Alopecia affecting every donor means their immune response may not match healthy people's.

TCRdb reprocessed the RACE reads with MiXCR, giving one entry per CDR3 protein. The data hold 360,000 or so distinct CDR3 sequences, with nearly 6.5% observed a single time. Specified time point: patch test 2, 6 weeks after DPC sensitization. Treatment in this sample: therapeutic diphenylcyclopropenone sensitization with weekly scalp DPC. This CDR3 is 17 amino acids long. J gave up 6 bases and V 0 bases, and 10 bases lay outside the gene matches. The germline CDR1 and CDR2 sequences are SEHNR and FQNEAQ (reference sequence). Sequences were derived from whole blood, sampled in connection with sensitization to the hapten diphenylcyclopropenone (DPC). This chain connects TRBV7-9 to TRBJ2-3; 9 nucleotides align to TRBD2. The sequence was collected from a woman under 30 with alopecia areata. Some clones in this sample may be carry-over from other donors' samples. The CDR3 region has the DNA TGTGCCAGCAGCTTAGCCGGACCGGGACTAGCAACTGATACGCAGTATTTT. This codes for CASSLAGPGLATDTQYF. Full variable domain (outside the CDR3, taken from reference TRBV7-9 and TRBJ2-3): DTGVSQNPRHKITKRGQNVTFRCDPISEHNRLYWYRQTLGQGPEFLTYFQNEAQLEKSRLLSDRFSAERPKGSFSTLEIQRTEQGDSAMYLCASSLAGPGLATDTQYFGPGTRLTVL.